These 19 T cell receptor beta chains came from one sample sequenced in a study of blood T cell repertoires in COVID-19. Clones were sequenced by immunoSEQ multiplex PCR, and TCRdb holds only the in-frame ones, with some missing. The table has 300,000 or so clones, around 86% seen once. The sample consisted of peripheral blood. These receptors all stem from a woman aged 45-59 years with acute or convalescent COVID-19.

The rearrangement joins TRBV3-1 (or the pseudogene TRBV3-2) to TRBJ2-3, with TRBD2 matching 9 bases. Germline CDR1 LGHDT, CDR2 YNNKEL (reference sequence). J was trimmed by 0 bases and V by 1 base; bases with no gene match: 2. The CDR3 covers 16 residues. CDR3: CASSQGLAVSTDTQYF. The CDR3 DNA is TGTGCCAGCAGCCAAGGACTAGCGGTAAGCACAGATACGCAGTATTTT.

The chain is built from TRBV30 and TRBJ1-3, with 9 bases identical to TRBD1. The V gene end was trimmed by 2 bases and the J gene end by 7 bases; junction bases not matched to a gene: 3. CDR1 and CDR2 from the germline V gene are GTSNPN and SVGIG (reference sequence). The CDR3 runs 13 residues. In nucleotides, the CDR3 is TGTGCCTGGAGTACCGGGACAGGGAACACCATATATTTT. As protein: CAWSTGTGNTIYF.

The genes are TRBV9 and TRBJ1-1; a possible D gene is TRBD1 (5 bases). The germline CDR1 and CDR2 sequences are SGDLS and YYNGEE. The CDR3 loop spans 14 amino acids. Trimming removed 0 bases at V and 6 bases at J, with 12 bases between. Written as DNA, the CDR3 is TGTGCCAGCAGCGTAGCAGGGATGAGGTCTGAAGCTTTCTTT. The encoded protein is CASSVAGMRSEAFF.

The chain employs TRBV9 and TRBJ2-1; TRBD1 agrees at 7 bases. The CDR3 is 13 amino acids. The V gene's germline CDR1 is SGDLS and CDR2 YYNGEE. V was pared by 4 bases and J by 4 bases, with 2 bases of the junction left unmatched. The CDR3 sequence is CASSLQGYNEQFF. As DNA, the CDR3 is TGTGCCAGCAGCTTACAGGGGTACAATGAGCAGTTCTTC. The full variable domain, with the rest looked up from reference TRBV9 and TRBJ2-1, is DSGVTQTPKHLITATGQRVTLRCSPRSGDLSVYWYQQSLDQGLQFLIQYYNGEERAKGNILERFSAQQFPDLHSELNLSSLELGDSALYFCASSLQGYNEQFFGPGTRLTVL.

The CDR3 sequence is CASSPDRGANYGYTF. DNA of the CDR3: TGTGCCAGCAGCCCGGACAGGGGAGCTAACTATGGCTACACCTTC. The rearrangement uses TRBV7-9 and TRBJ1-2, with TRBD1 identical over 9 bases. The CDR3 consists of 15 residues. V shed 5 bases and J 0 bases; nucleotides not matched to a gene: 4. Germline CDR1 is SEHNR and CDR2 is FQNEAQ (reference sequence).

The chain carries TRBV5-1 and TRBJ2-3, with D hard to call. This CDR3 spans 14 amino acids. V was trimmed by 0 bases and J by 4 bases, leaving 9 bases between them. Germline CDR1 and CDR2: SGHRS and YFSETQ. The CDR3 here is CASSLGVVPDTQYF. The CDR3 DNA sequence: TGCGCCAGCAGCTTGGGAGTAGTCCCAGATACGCAGTATTTT.

This clone appeared a single time. The V gene is TRBV28, the J gene TRBJ1-2; D remains unclear. The CDR3 has 12 residues. Germline CDR1 reads MDHEN; CDR2 reads SYDVKM. The V gene lost 7 bases and the J gene lost 4 bases, with 10 bases spanning the gap. The CDR3 reads CASTNRAYGYTF. The CDR3, as DNA: TGTGCCAGCACGAACAGAGCCTATGGCTACACCTTC.

The chain joins TRBV28 to TRBJ2-1; D unresolved. The CDR3 loop spans 14 amino acids. V lost 8 bases and J lost 8, with 19 bases in between. The germline V gene encodes CDR1 MDHEN and CDR2 SYDVKM. The CDR3 DNA reads TGTGCCAGCGTCAAACGAGGTGCGACCTATGAGCAGTTCTTC. It encodes CASVKRGATYEQFF.

This chain's CDR3 is CASSKDGAERLPNTGELFF. CDR3 in DNA: TGTGCCAGCAGCAAAGATGGGGCTGAGCGCCTCCCGAACACCGGGGAGCTGTTTTTT. The chain couples TRBV21-1 to TRBJ2-2; the table's D call TRBD1 went unverified against the DNA. TRBV21-1 is a documented pseudogene. The CDR3 consists of 19 residues.

The J gene is TRBJ2-3, the V gene TRBV9; the match to TRBD1 covers 12 bases. With V trimmed by 3 bases and J by 3 bases, 5 bases remained unmatched. The CDR3 contains 16 residues. From germline, CDR1 is SGDLS and CDR2 YYNGEE. CDR3 amino acids: CASSARDRGRTDTQYF. The DNA for the CDR3 is TGTGCCAGCAGCGCCAGGGACAGGGGGCGAACAGATACGCAGTATTTT.

This chain joins TRBV7-3 and TRBJ2-7, with D unclear. Trimming took off 1 base at V and 5 bases at J, with 6 bases between the two ends. The CDR3 extends over 12 amino acids. Per the germline V gene, CDR1 is SGHTA and CDR2 is FQGTGA. The CDR3 DNA reads as TGTGCCAGCAGCTTAAATGGAGACGAGCAGTACTTC. Its translation is CASSLNGDEQYF.

V and J are TRBV2 and TRBJ1-1; 7 bases match TRBD1. Losses at the gene ends were 4 bases for V and 5 bases for J; bases not matched to a gene: 13. Germline lookup yields CDR1 SNHLY and CDR2 FYNNEI. CDR3 length equals 16 residues. The CDR3 bases are TGTGCCAGCAGTGCAGGGGTTTCGACAGGGAGGACTGAAGCTTTCTTT. Residues: CASSAGVSTGRTEAFF.

The chain carries TRBV7-9 and TRBJ2-1; D perhaps matches TRBD2 (5 bases). The germline V and J ends were trimmed by 7 bases and 10 bases, with 11 bases remaining between them. CDR3 length: 11 amino acids. Germline CDR1 SEHNR, CDR2 FQNEAQ (reference sequence). CDR3 nucleotides: TGTGCCAGCACCGCCGGAGGCGAGCAGTTCTTC. Residues: CASTAGGEQFF.

Here the CDR3 reads CATKLAGEWNEQFF. The CDR3 nucleotides read TGTGCCACCAAACTAGCGGGAGAATGGAATGAGCAGTTCTTC. This chain joins TRBV15 and TRBJ2-1; TRBD2 matches 11 bases. V shed 7 bases, J shed 7 bases, and the junction held 6 bases outside the gene matches. The CDR3 is 14 amino acids. Germline CDR1 LNHNV, CDR2 YYDKDF (reference sequence).

V and J are TRBV7-8 and TRBJ2-5; possibly TRBD1 for D (6 bases). V lost 4 bases and J 1 base, leaving 19 bases between the germline ends. This CDR3 spans 17 amino acids. Per germline, CDR1 SGHVS and CDR2 FQNEAQ. This CDR3 reads CASSWGQRTGLQETQYF. Written as DNA, the CDR3 is TGTGCCAGCAGCTGGGGCCAAAGAACAGGGCTCCAAGAGACCCAGTACTTC.

The chain employs TRBV7-6 and TRBJ1-3; 8 bases map to TRBD1. There are 18 residues in the CDR3. Germline V gives CDR1 SGHVS, CDR2 FNYEAQ. Germline trimming cut 5 bases from V and 3 bases from J; bases unmatched to any gene: 15. The CDR3 coding sequence is TGTGCCAGCAGCCACCCGCGATTACAGGGGGAGAGTGGAAACACCATATATTTT. Translating gives CASSHPRLQGESGNTIYF.

This rearrangement joins TRBV19 to TRBJ2-2; TRBD1 aligns across 11 bases. The CDR3 length is 17 residues. With 7 bases clipped from V and 3 bases from J, the junction kept 10 bases outside the gene matches. Looked up from germline, CDR1 is LNHDA and CDR2 is SQIVND (reference sequence). CDR3 nucleotides: TGTGCCAGTAATCGGGCCCGGGACAGGGGGGACACCGGGGAGCTGTTTTTT. It specifies CASNRARDRGDTGELFF.

V is TRBV29-1 and J is TRBJ2-1; D is perhaps TRBD2 (5 bases). In germline, CDR1 is SQVTM, CDR2 ANQGSEA. CDR3 length equals 15 residues. Trimming shortened V by 4 bases and J by 5 bases, and 18 bases separated the two germline ends. Here the CDR3 DNA reads TGCAGCGTTGGGCTCCGGCTAGCCGTCAACAATGAGCAGTTCTTC. Encoded protein: CSVGLRLAVNNEQFF.

The chain joins TRBV2 to TRBJ1-2; 8 bases align to TRBD1. The V segment lost 5 bases and the J segment 8 bases; nucleotides outside the gene matches: 4. This CDR3 spans 12 amino acids. Germline-derived CDR1 and CDR2 are SNHLY and FYNNEI. The CDR3 coding sequence is TGTGCCAGCAGTTCAGGACAGGGAGGCTACACCTTC. Encoded protein: CASSSGQGGYTF.